The clone carrying this TCR beta chain showed up many times. Its specificity is unknown. The entry originates in a study of T cells after yellow fever vaccination. Study-level information: Preparation of the low-cell-number fractions used SMART-Seq v4 Ultra Low Input.

TCRdb reprocessed the 5' RACE reads with MiXCR, giving one entry per CDR3 protein. Among 120,000 or so distinct CDR3 sequences listed, 12% to 15% were seen once. Germline CDR1 and CDR2: SEHNR and FQNEAQ (reference sequence). V lost 1 base and J 9 bases, leaving 4 bases between the germline ends. This CDR3 spans 11 amino acids. General observations from the study: Abundant clonotypes from the bulk population could have been carried over as contaminants into FACS-sorted repertoires.

The TCR comes from a man aged 18 to 30 who received the YFV17D yellow fever vaccine. V usage is TRBV7-9 and J usage is TRBJ2-1; D is ambiguous. Sequenced here: CD8+ T cells sorted from PBMCs, sampled 5 days after the yellow fever booster vaccination. The CDR3 here is CASSLGAEQFF. CDR3 in DNA: TGTGCCAGCAGCTTAGGAGCTGAGCAGTTCTTC.